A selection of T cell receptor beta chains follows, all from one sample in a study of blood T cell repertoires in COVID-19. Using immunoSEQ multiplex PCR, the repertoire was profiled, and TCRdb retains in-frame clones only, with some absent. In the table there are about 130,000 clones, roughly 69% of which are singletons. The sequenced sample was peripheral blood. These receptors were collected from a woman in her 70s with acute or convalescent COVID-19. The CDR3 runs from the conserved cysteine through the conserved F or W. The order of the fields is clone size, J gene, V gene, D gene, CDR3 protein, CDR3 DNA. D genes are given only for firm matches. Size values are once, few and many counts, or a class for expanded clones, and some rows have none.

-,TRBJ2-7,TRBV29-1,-,CSVAKSGYEQYF,TGCAGCGTTGCAAAGAGTGGCTACGAGCAGTACTTC
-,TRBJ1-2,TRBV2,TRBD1,CASRGQFNYGYTF,TGTGCCAGCAGGGGACAGTTTAACTATGGCTACACCTTC
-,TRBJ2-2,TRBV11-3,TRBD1,CASSVGTATGELFF,TGTGCCAGCAGCGTAGGGACAGCCACCGGGGAGCTGTTTTTT
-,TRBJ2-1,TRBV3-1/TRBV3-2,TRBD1,CASSQGDRRWNEQFF,TGTGCCAGCAGCCAAGGGGACAGGAGGTGGAATGAGCAGTTCTTC
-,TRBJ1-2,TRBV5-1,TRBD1,CASSLPPPLDRDYGYTF,TGCGCCAGCAGCTTGCCGCCCCCCTTGGACAGGGATTATGGCTACACCTTC
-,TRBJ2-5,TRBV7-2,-,CASSAFGTHQETQYF,TGTGCCAGCAGCGCCTTTGGGACTCACCAAGAGACCCAGTACTTC
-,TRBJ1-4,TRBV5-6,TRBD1,CASSLGGQAFPEKLFF,TGTGCCAGCAGCTTGGGGGGACAGGCCTTCCCGGAAAAACTGTTTTTT
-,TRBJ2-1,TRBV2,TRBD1,CASRASGGSYNEQFF,TGTGCCAGCAGGGCCTCAGGGGGCTCCTACAATGAGCAGTTCTTC
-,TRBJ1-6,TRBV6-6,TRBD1,CASTQTGENSPLHF,TGTGCCAGCACCCAGACAGGGGAAAATTCACCCCTCCACTTT
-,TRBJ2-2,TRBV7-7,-,CASSSSNTGELFF,TGTGCCAGCAGCTCTTCGAACACCGGGGAGCTGTTTTTT
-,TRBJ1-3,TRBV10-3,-,CAITGGGLGNTIYF,TGTGCCATCACGGGGGGAGGACTTGGAAACACCATATATTTT
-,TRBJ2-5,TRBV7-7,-,CASSLGRQAETQYF,TGTGCTAGCAGCTTAGGGAGGCAGGCAGAGACCCAGTACTTC
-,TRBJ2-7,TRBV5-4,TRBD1,CASRRDRVSSYEQYF,TGTGCCAGCAGACGCGACAGGGTCAGCTCCTACGAGCAGTACTTC
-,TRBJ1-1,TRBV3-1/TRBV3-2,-,CASSHRGTEAFF,TGTGCCAGCAGCCATAGAGGAACTGAAGCTTTCTTT
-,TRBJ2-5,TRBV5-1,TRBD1,CASSPGQERETQYF,TGCGCCAGCAGCCCTGGACAGGAGAGAGAGACCCAGTACTTC
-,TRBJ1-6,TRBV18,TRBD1,CASSPVQGGRGNSPLHF,TGTGCCAGCTCACCGGTGCAGGGGGGCAGGGGTAATTCACCCCTCCACTTT
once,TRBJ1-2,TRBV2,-,CASSIREDGYTF,TGTGCCAGCAGTATCAGGGAGGATGGCTACACCTTC
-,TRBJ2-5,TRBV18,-,CASSPLGQQETQYF,TGTGCCAGCTCACCACTAGGACAGCAAGAGACCCAGTACTTC
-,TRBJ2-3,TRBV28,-,CASSLGGTSTDTQYF,TGTGCCAGCAGCCTCGGGGGTACGAGCACAGATACGCAGTATTTT
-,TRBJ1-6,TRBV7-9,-,CASTVSGAESPLHF,TGTGCCAGCACAGTTTCAGGGGCCGAATCACCCCTCCACTTT
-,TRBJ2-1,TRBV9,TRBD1,CASSGTPGGWSSYNEQFF,TGTGCCAGCAGCGGCACTCCAGGGGGCTGGAGCTCCTACAATGAGCAGTTCTTC